This entry lists 3 T cell receptor beta chains sequenced from one sample in a study of blood T cell repertoires in COVID-19. The repertoire was sequenced with immunoSEQ multiplex PCR; TCRdb's copy has only in-frame clones and lacks some. Of 150,000 or so clones in the sample, more than 85% are singletons; the top ten hold around 1.2%. Sequenced sample: PBMCs or T cells enriched from blood (not recorded which). These receptors all stem from a human donor with acute COVID-19. The donor label of this sample is uncertain.

The chain couples TRBV18 to TRBJ1-3; D is ambiguous. Germline CDR1 KGHSH, CDR2 LQKENI. CDR3 length: 15 amino acids. The V end lost 1 base, the J end lost 0 bases, and 7 bases lay between the germline ends. For the CDR3, the DNA is TGTGCCAGCTCACCACGCCCAGACTCTGGAAACACCATATATTTT. It codes for CASSPRPDSGNTIYF.

In this sample, this clone turned up a few times. The identical CDR3 is also encoded by other nucleotide sequences in the sample. The chain joins TRBV7-2 to TRBJ2-7, with a tentative D call TRBD1 (6 bases). This CDR3 is 13 amino acids long. CDR1 and CDR2 (germline): SGHTA, FQGNSA. Trimming removed 4 bases from V and 1 base from J, with 8 bases in between. The CDR3 here is CASSSGTSYEQYF. CDR3 sequence (DNA): TGTGCCAGCAGCTCTGGGACATCCTACGAGCAGTACTTC.

This clone was recorded once. V is TRBV5-1 and J is TRBJ1-6, with 8 positions matching TRBD1. Germline V gene lookup returns CDR1 SGHRS and CDR2 YFSETQ. The CDR3 consists of 14 residues. V dropped 0 bases and J dropped 10; count of bases not matched to a gene: 3. The chain's CDR3 is CASSLGQGNSPLHF. CDR3 bases: TGCGCCAGCAGCTTGGGACAGGGGAACTCACCCCTCCACTTT.